The rows below give T cell receptor beta chains drawn from one sample of a study of CD8 T cells in ankylosing spondylitis. TCRdb re-analysed the 5' RACE reads in MiXCR, keeping a single row per CDR3 protein. The sample lists approximately 140,000 distinct CDR3 sequences; around 43% were seen once. The sequenced material came from synovial fluid, either unsorted or a sorted T cell fraction (not recorded which). The receptors originated from a male donor with ankylosing spondylitis. Both conserved end residues are trimmed from each CDR3. The D gene is left open where the match is weak. Rows give clone size only sometimes, using once, few, many, or a class for an expanded clone.

TRBV4-3 | many | - | ASSQDRFHSYEQY
TRBV7-9 | once | - | ASADSQLYGYT
TRBV12-3/TRBV12-4 | few | - | ASSRTRAGPYSYEQY
TRBV27 | many | - | ASSPRSGYEQY
TRBV12-3/TRBV12-4 | - | - | ASSFPALETQY
TRBV9 | - | TRBD1 | ASGGQEGPPLH
TRBV11-2 | few | TRBD1 | ASTPHGTGYYEQY
TRBV7-9 | - | - | ASSLEGAF
TRBV2 | many | TRBD2 | ASSDWGGNADTQY
TRBV20-1 | - | - | SVRAEGQETQY